This T cell receptor (beta chain) comes out of a study of T cell changes during pregnancy in multiple sclerosis. This CDR3 is 15 amino acids long. The trim removed 5 bases at V and 8 bases at J, leaving 6 bases unmatched. CDR1 and CDR2 from the germline V gene are MNHEY and SVGAGI. This table comes from immunoSEQ multiplex PCR, and its TCRdb copy is limited to in-frame clones, with some not included. The table records about 38,000 clones, 94% of them present only once. The receptor comes from a female donor with multiple sclerosis, enrolled in a pregnancy study. This rearrangement joins TRBV6-5 to TRBJ2-2, with 12 nucleotides matching TRBD2. Sample: CD4+ T cells from peripheral blood mononuclear cells, taken in the second trimester of pregnancy. The DNA of the CDR3 is TGTGCCAGCAGTCAAACTAGCGGGGGGAGAGGGGAGCTGTTTTTT. Protein product: CASSQTSGGRGELFF.